The clone carrying this T cell receptor (beta chain) has only a few counts. Its antigen is as yet unknown. These data are taken from a study of early T cells in non-severe SARS-CoV-2 infection. Across the whole study: With bulk RNA from unsorted whole blood as input, sequencing yielded unpaired chains.

Attachment of unique molecular identifiers was made to individual cDNA molecules. TCRdb re-analysed the 5' RACE reads in MiXCR, keeping a single row per CDR3 protein. The sample includes about 61,000 distinct CDR3 sequences, about 9.9% of them seen just once. The CDR3 runs to 16 residues. Notes on the study in general: VDJdb-based annotation leaned toward anti-spike CD8 responses and missed private and CD4 specificities.

The rearrangement uses TRBV21-1 and TRBJ1-6. TRBV21-1 is assigned pseudogene status. The TCR sequence derives from an adult who was a healthcare worker with PCR-confirmed SARS-CoV-2 infection or an uninfected control (not recorded which). Sequenced material: whole blood. The CDR3 DNA reads as TGTGCCAGCAGCAATGGAGGGAAGGGAGCCGGGCCTCCCCTCCACTTT. It specifies CASSNGGKGAGPPLHF.